A single sample is the source of the 15 T cell receptor beta chains below, sequenced in a study of OX40 agonist ivuxolimab in advanced cancers. TCRdb keeps only in-frame clones here, not all; method: immunoSEQ multiplex PCR. The sample yields tens of thousands of clones, more than 75% seen once. The sequencing here drew on CD4+ or CD8+ T cells sorted from blood, taken in a trial of the OX40 agonist ivuxolimab. These receptors were collected from an adult with an advanced solid tumor such as melanoma, head and neck, liver or kidney cancer.

V and J are TRBV6-5 and TRBJ2-1; the D is unclear. CDR1 and CDR2 (germline): MNHEY, SVGAGI. V gave up 0 bases and J gave up 5 bases, with 14 bases separating them. The CDR3 consists of 16 residues. Here the CDR3 DNA reads TGTGCCAGCAGTTACTCGCGGTACCTCGCCCACAATGAGCAGTTCTTC. Its translation: CASSYSRYLAHNEQFF.

The sample holds a few counts of this clone. The V and J genes are TRBV11-3 and TRBJ2-1; D is perhaps TRBD2 (5 bases). The ends were cut back, 5 bases at V and 9 bases at J, with 17 bases in the middle. The CDR3 sequence is 14 residues long. Germline V gene data show CDR1 as SGHNT and CDR2 as YENEEA. As DNA, the CDR3 is TGTGCCAGCAGCCCGGGGAGTCGGTTGAGTGAGCAGTTCTTC. Translated: CASSPGSRLSEQFF.

J is TRBJ2-7 and V is TRBV27; D might be TRBD1 (5 bases). V was pared by 5 bases and J by 0 bases, with 14 bases between. The germline V gene has CDR1 MNHEY and CDR2 SMNVEV (reference sequence). This CDR3 contains 15 residues. Here the CDR3 DNA reads TGTGCCAGCAGTCCGCGACAGAGAAGCTCCTACGAGCAGTACTTC. Protein: CASSPRQRSSYEQYF.

The chain recombines TRBV6-6 with TRBJ1-4, with 8 bases aligning to TRBD1. V lost 6 bases to trimming and J lost 5 bases; unmatched junction nucleotides: 8. There are 15 residues in the CDR3. Germline loops: CDR1 MNHNY, CDR2 SVGAGI (reference sequence). CDR3 coding DNA: TGTGCCAGCAGACGCGGACAGGGCGGAAATGAAAAACTGTTTTTT. It encodes CASRRGQGGNEKLFF.

The chain recombines TRBV2 with TRBJ2-7, with TRBD2 identical over 13 bases. V lost 8 bases to trimming and J lost 6 bases; unmatched junction nucleotides: 4. In germline, CDR1 is SNHLY, CDR2 FYNNEI. This CDR3 region has 13 residues. CDR3 bases: TGTGCCAGCGAAACTAGCGGGGGGGTCGAGCAGTACTTC. This translates into CASETSGGVEQYF. The variable domain in full, with the rest retrieved from reference TRBV2 and TRBJ2-7, is EPEVTQTPSHQVTQMGQEVILRCVPISNHLYFYWYRQILGQKVEFLVSFYNNEISEKSEIFDDQFSVERPDGSNFTLKIRSTKLEDSAMYFCASETSGGVEQYFGPGTRLTVT.

V and J are TRBV5-1 and TRBJ2-1; D unclear. The CDR3 length is 16 residues. Germline assignment: CDR1 SGHRS and CDR2 YFSETQ. Trimming shortened V by 0 bases and J by 7 bases, and 17 bases separated the two germline ends. The CDR3 protein is CASSLASVASGNEQFF. CDR3 bases: TGCGCCAGCAGCTTGGCCAGCGTGGCTAGTGGGAATGAGCAGTTCTTC. Supplemented by reference TRBV5-1 and TRBJ2-1, the full variable domain reads KAGVTQTPRYLIKTRGQQVTLSCSPISGHRSVSWYQQTPGQGLQFLFEYFSETQRNKGNFPGRFSGRQFSNSRSEMNVSTLELGDSALYLCASSLASVASGNEQFFGPGTRLTVL.

The chain joins TRBV6-5 to TRBJ2-7, with 7 bases aligning to TRBD2. The V and J ends lost 4 bases and 0 bases, in that order; junction bases with no gene match: 6. The length of the CDR3 is 15 residues. Per germline, CDR1 MNHEY and CDR2 SVGAGI. In DNA form, the CDR3 reads TGTGCCAGCAGTTCCCGCAGCGGGAACTCCTACGAGCAGTACTTC. Translation: CASSSRSGNSYEQYF.

The genes are TRBV2 and TRBJ2-5; 8 bases line up with TRBD1. Germline V CDR1 and CDR2: SNHLY, FYNNEI. V dropped 4 bases and J dropped 12; count of bases not matched to a gene: 7. This CDR3 is 12 amino acids long. CDR3 sequence reads: CASSVDSGQEYF. CDR3 DNA sequence: TGTGCCAGCAGTGTGGACTCGGGACAGGAGTACTTC.

This clone was recorded only once. The V call is TRBV6-1, the J call TRBJ1-2; no clear D gene. In germline, CDR1 is MNHNS, CDR2 SASEGT. CDR3 length: 11 residues. V lost 5 bases, J lost 7 bases, and 8 bases lay in between. CDR3 nucleotide sequence: TGTGCCAGCAGTTCCCGTCCTGGCTACACCTTC. It specifies CASSSRPGYTF.

The chain links TRBV5-1 to TRBJ1-2, with 8 bases identical to TRBD1. V was clipped by 2 bases and J by 2 bases; unmatched bases: 8. The CDR3 spans 16 residues. In germline, CDR1 is SGHRS, CDR2 YFSETQ. The CDR3 protein is CASSFDRGLSNYGYTF. CDR3 DNA sequence: TGCGCCAGCAGCTTTGACAGGGGCCTTTCCAACTATGGCTACACCTTC.

This clone was picked up one time. The rearrangement uses TRBV19 and TRBJ1-6; 7 positions agree with TRBD1. CDR3 length: 14 amino acids. Germline CDR1 reads LNHDA; CDR2 reads SQIVND (reference sequence). V shed 6 bases and J 9 bases; nucleotides not matched to a gene: 8. As DNA, the CDR3 is TGTGCCAGTAGAGATACAGGGGAAGGTTCACCCCTCCACTTT. Translated, it gives CASRDTGEGSPLHF.

V and J are TRBV2 and TRBJ1-1; D is perhaps TRBD1 (5 bases). The V and J ends lost 8 bases and 3 bases respectively, with 16 bases between them. This CDR3 is 14 amino acids long. CDR1 and CDR2 from the germline V gene are SNHLY and FYNNEI. The CDR3 sequence: CASGGLVGDTEAFF. As DNA, the CDR3 is TGTGCCAGCGGGGGATTGGTTGGAGACACTGAAGCTTTCTTT.

This clone has just one count. The V and J genes are TRBV6-1 and TRBJ2-1; D unresolved. Trimming took off 4 bases at V and 6 bases at J, with 10 bases between the two ends. Germline V gene lookup returns CDR1 MNHNS and CDR2 SASEGT. This CDR3 is built from 13 residues. DNA for the CDR3: TGTGCCAGCAGTGTAACAAGGACCAATGAGCAGTTCTTC. It translates to CASSVTRTNEQFF.

This chain links TRBV7-9 with TRBJ2-7, with D perhaps TRBD1 (5 bases). Germline values: CDR1 SEHNR, CDR2 FQNEAQ (reference sequence). The CDR3 has 15 amino acids. Trimming removed 5 bases at V and 0 bases at J, with 14 bases between. This CDR3 reads CASSPDTGLSYEQYF. For the CDR3, the DNA is TGTGCCAGCAGCCCGGATACAGGCCTCTCCTACGAGCAGTACTTC.

The chain has TRBV11-2 and TRBJ1-1; D might be TRBD1 (6 bases). Germline assignment: CDR1 SGHAT and CDR2 FQNNGV. This CDR3 has 13 residues. Deletions cut 3 bases from V and 4 bases from J, with 9 bases between. The CDR3 here is CASSLGGRTEAFF. DNA of the CDR3: TGTGCCAGCAGCTTGGGGGGGCGCACTGAAGCTTTCTTT.